This T cell receptor beta chain was retrieved from a study of OX40 agonist ivuxolimab in advanced cancers. Study-wide background: The patients got ivuxolimab, which is an agonistic anti-OX40 (CD134) antibody. A male proportion of under 90% was recorded, with mean age approximately 56 years and range roughly 23 to 79. Hepatocellular carcinoma, melanoma, renal cell or head and neck cancer affected the dose-escalation patients.

The data were produced by immunoSEQ multiplex PCR, yet TCRdb's version contains in-frame clones alone and is incomplete. The sample comprises some 60,000 clones, approximately 94% of which are singletons, and around a fifth rests with the top ten. Trimming took off 1 base at V and 8 bases at J, with 5 bases between the two ends. CDR3 size: 12 residues. CDR1 and CDR2 (germline): LGHNA, YNFKEQ. The sequence was obtained from an adult with an advanced solid tumor such as melanoma, head and neck, liver or kidney cancer. The source was CD4+ or CD8+ T cells sorted from blood, collected in a trial of the OX40 agonist ivuxolimab. The chain couples TRBV4-2 to TRBJ1-4; D unclear. CDR3: CASSQAFEKLFF. CDR3 bases: TGTGCCAGCAGCCAAGCTTTCGAAAAACTGTTTTTT.